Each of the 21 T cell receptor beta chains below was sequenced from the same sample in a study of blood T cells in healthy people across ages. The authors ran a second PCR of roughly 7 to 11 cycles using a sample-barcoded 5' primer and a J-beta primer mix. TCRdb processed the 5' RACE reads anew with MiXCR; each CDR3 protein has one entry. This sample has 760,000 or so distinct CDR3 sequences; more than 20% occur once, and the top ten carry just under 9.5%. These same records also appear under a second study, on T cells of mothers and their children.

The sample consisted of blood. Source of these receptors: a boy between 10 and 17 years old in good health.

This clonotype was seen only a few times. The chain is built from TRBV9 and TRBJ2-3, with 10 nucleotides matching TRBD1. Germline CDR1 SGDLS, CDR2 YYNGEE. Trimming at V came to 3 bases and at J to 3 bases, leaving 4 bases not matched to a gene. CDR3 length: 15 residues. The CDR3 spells CASSATGGWTDTQYF. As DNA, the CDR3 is TGTGCCAGCAGCGCGACAGGGGGCTGGACAGATACGCAGTATTTT.

This chain's CDR3 is CASSAQGGDFNEQFF. CDR3 sequence (DNA): TGTGCCAGCAGCGCTCAGGGTGGGGACTTCAATGAGCAGTTCTTC. The genes are TRBV6-6 and TRBJ2-1; D may be TRBD2 (6 bases). This CDR3 has 15 residues. Per the germline V gene, CDR1 is MNHNY and CDR2 is SVGAGI (reference sequence). Trimming pared 6 bases from V and 6 bases from J, leaving 18 bases between.

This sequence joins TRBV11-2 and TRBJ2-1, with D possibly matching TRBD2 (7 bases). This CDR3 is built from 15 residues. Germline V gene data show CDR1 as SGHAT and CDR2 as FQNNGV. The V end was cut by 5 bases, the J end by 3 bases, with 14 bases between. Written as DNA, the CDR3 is TGTGCCAGCAGCCGATCGGGGGGACACTACAATGAGCAGTTCTTC. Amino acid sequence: CASSRSGGHYNEQFF.

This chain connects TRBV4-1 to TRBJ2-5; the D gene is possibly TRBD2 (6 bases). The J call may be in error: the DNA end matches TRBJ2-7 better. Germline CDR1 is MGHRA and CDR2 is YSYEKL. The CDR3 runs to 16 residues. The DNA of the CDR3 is TGCGCCAGCAGCCAAGTAACTTCGCGGGGAGACTACGAGCAGTACTTC. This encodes CASSQVTSRGDYEQYF.

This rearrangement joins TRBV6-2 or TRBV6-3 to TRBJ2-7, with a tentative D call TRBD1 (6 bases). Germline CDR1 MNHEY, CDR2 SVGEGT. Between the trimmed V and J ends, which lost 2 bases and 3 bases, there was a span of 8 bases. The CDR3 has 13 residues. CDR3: CASSYVGGYEQYF. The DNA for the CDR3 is TGTGCCAGCAGTTACGTAGGGGGCTACGAGCAGTACTTC.

CDR3 region: CSAEGSDYEQYF. Here the CDR3 DNA reads TGCAGTGCAGAGGGATCTGACTACGAGCAGTACTTC. The chain combines TRBV20-1 with TRBJ2-7; the D gene is possibly TRBD2 (5 bases). The V gene's germline CDR1 is DFQATT and CDR2 SNEGSKA (reference sequence). The CDR3 spans 12 residues. Trimming removed 6 bases at V and 3 bases at J, with 12 bases between.

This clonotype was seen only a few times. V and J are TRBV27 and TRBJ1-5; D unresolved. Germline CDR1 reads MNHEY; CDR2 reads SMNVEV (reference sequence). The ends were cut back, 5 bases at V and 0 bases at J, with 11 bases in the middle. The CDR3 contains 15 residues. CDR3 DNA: TGTGCCAGCAGTACCCGACGATATAGCAATCAGCCCCAGCATTTT. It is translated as CASSTRRYSNQPQHF.

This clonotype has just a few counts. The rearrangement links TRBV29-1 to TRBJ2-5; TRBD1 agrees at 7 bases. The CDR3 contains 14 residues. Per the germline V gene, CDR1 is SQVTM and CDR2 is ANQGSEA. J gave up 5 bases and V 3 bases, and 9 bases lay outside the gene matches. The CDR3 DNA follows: TGCAGCGTTGAGGCAGACAGGGCAGGGGAGACCCAGTACTTC. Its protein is CSVEADRAGETQYF.

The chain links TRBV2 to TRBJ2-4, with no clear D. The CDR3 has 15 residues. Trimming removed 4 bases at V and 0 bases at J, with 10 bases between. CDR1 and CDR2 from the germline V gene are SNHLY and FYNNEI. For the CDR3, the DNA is TGTGCCAGCAGTGTTACGATTGTAGCCAAAAACATTCAGTACTTC. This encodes CASSVTIVAKNIQYF.

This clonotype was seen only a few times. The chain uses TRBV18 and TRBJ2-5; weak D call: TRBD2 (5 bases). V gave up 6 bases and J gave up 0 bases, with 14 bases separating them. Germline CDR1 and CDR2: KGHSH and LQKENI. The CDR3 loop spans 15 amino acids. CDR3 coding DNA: TGTGCCAGCTCTTCCCTTGCCGGGAACCAAGAGACCCAGTACTTC. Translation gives CASSSLAGNQETQYF.

Written as DNA, the CDR3 is TGTGCCAGCTCAGCCTGGCAGGGCGCAAACATTCAGTACTTC. This sequence encodes CASSAWQGANIQYF. The genes are TRBV6-5 and TRBJ2-4; TRBD1 might be the D (5 bases). The CDR3 is made up of 14 amino acids. Trimming removed 8 bases from V and 6 bases from J, with 17 bases in between. Germline loops: CDR1 MNHEY, CDR2 SVGAGI.

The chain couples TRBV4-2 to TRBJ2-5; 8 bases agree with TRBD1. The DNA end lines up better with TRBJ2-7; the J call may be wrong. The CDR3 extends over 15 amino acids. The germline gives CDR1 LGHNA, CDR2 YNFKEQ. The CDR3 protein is CASSQVDRDRLEQYF. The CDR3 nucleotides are TGTGCCAGCAGCCAAGTGGACAGGGACCGTCTCGAGCAGTACTTC.

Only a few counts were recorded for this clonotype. CDR3 coding DNA: TGCAGTGCTGCCTTCCGGAGGAGGGATGAGCAGTTCTTC. Protein sequence: CSAAFRRRDEQFF. The rearrangement uses TRBV20-1 and TRBJ2-1; TRBD2 is a possible D gene (6 bases). This CDR3 region has 13 residues. V was trimmed by 5 bases and J by 8 bases, leaving 16 bases between them. Germline assignment: CDR1 DFQATT and CDR2 SNEGSKA (reference sequence).

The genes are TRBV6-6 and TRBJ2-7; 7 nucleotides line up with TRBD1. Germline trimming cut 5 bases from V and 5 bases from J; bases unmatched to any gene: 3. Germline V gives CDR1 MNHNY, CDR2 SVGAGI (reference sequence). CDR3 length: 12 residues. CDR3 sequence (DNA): TGTGCCAGCAGTCCCGGGACAGACGAGCAGTACTTC. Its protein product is CASSPGTDEQYF.

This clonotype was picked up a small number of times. In DNA, the CDR3 is TGCACCAGCAGCCTGATAATGGGGGGGCCCACAGATACGCAGTATTTT. Translating it yields CTSSLIMGGPTDTQYF. The chain has TRBV1 and TRBJ2-3; TRBD1, the table's D call, lacks a check against the DNA. TRBV1 is a documented pseudogene. The CDR3 is 16 amino acids.

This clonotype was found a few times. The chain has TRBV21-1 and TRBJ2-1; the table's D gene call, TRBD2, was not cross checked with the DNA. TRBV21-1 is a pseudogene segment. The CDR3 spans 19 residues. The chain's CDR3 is CASYLLAGGLNSSYNEQFF. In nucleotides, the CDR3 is TGTGCCAGCTATCTACTAGCGGGGGGCCTTAACAGCTCCTACAATGAGCAGTTCTTC.

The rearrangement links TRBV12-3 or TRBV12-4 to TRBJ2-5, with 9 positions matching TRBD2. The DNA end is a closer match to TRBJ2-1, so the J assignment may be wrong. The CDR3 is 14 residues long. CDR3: CASTLRREGPEQFF. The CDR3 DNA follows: TGTGCCAGCACCCTGAGGCGGGAGGGCCCGGAGCAGTTCTTC.

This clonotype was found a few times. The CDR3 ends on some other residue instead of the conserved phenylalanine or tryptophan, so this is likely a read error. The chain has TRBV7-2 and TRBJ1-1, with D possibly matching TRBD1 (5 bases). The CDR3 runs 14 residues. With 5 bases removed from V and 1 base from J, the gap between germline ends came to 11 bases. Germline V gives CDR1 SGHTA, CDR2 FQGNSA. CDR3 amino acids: CASSRDSANTEAFL. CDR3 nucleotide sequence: TGTGCCAGCAGCCGCGACAGCGCGAACACTGAAGCTTTCCTT.

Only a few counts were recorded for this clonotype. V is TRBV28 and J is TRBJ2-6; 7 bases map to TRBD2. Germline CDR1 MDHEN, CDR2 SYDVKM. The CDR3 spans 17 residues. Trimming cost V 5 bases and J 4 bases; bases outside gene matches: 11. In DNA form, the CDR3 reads TGTGCCAGCAGTCGACTAGCTCCAACGATGGGGGCCAACGTCCTGACTTTC. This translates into CASSRLAPTMGANVLTF.

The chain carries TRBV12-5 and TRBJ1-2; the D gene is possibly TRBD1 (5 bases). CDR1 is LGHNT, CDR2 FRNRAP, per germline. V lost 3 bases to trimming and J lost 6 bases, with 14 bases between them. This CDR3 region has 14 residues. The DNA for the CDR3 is TGTGCTAGTGGTTTTGACAGCGAGGTCCATGGCTACACCTTC. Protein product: CASGFDSEVHGYTF.

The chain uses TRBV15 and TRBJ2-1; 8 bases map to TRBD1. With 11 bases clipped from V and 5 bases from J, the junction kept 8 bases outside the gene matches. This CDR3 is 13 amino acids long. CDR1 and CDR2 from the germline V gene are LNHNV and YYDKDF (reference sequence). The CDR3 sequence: CASADRENNEQFF. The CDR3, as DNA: TGTGCCTCCGCGGACAGGGAAAACAATGAGCAGTTCTTC.